This TCR beta chain was sequenced during a study of graft-versus-host responses after intestinal transplantation. At the level of the study: Every recipient had anti-thymocyte globulin induction and roughly 3 years of tacrolimus plus steroids.

Study results and caveats: GvH clones occurred in recipient marrow; some first appeared in ileum or blood. Among circulating GvH clones, peak levels were associated with early post-transplant declines in HvG clones.

Assay used: immunoSEQ multiplex PCR; TCRdb lists only in-frame clones, some missing. The sample has 50,000 to 75,000 clones, around 93% seen once. This clone has only a few counts. Antigen specificity is unknown. This material consisted of unstimulated CD4+ T cells sorted from spleen or lymph node cells, taken before transplant. This sequence originates from a human donor who was the organ donor for an intestinal transplant.

The CDR3, as DNA: TGCGCCAGCAGACGATCACCCCTCCACTTT. Protein: CASRRSPLHF. The V and J genes are TRBV10-1 and TRBJ1-6; no firm D call. Trimming took 6 bases from V and 10 from J, leaving 4 bases between them. CDR1 is WNHNN and CDR2 is SYGVQD in the germline V gene (reference sequence). There are 10 residues in the CDR3.